This T cell receptor (beta chain) was sequenced for a study of post-analysis software for immune sequencing data. For the study at large: Relapsing-remitting, secondary progressive and progressive-relapsing courses of multiple sclerosis were included.

cDNA libraries for TCR beta contained unique molecular identifiers. cDNA molecules numbering roughly 0.5 million came from around 0.96 to 9.9 million T cells. TCRdb re-analysed the PCR reads in MiXCR, keeping a single row per CDR3 protein. The sample has approximately 630,000 distinct CDR3 sequences; roughly three fifths are singletons. The CDR3 length is 14 residues. Germline values: CDR1 SGHAT, CDR2 FQNNGV. V lost 3 bases to trimming and J lost 5 bases, with 13 bases between them. Study-level results: The study found TRBV5-6, TRBV5-1 and TRBV20-1 among a few TRBV segments more frequent in patients than controls. Strong co-clustering by F measure was evident for samples that had been prepared in the same batch. For normalized Chao1 diversity, multiple sclerosis patients scored significantly lower than controls did.

To note about this clonotype: Its antigen is as yet unknown.

The receptor was isolated from a girl aged 2-9 years with multiple sclerosis. The sequencing sample was made of blood. The J gene is TRBJ1-1, the V gene TRBV11-2; possible D gene TRBD1, 6 bases. Here the CDR3 reads CASSFAGGETEAFF. As DNA, the CDR3 is TGTGCCAGCAGCTTTGCCGGGGGCGAGACTGAAGCTTTCTTT. The variable domain in full, with the rest retrieved from reference TRBV11-2 and TRBJ1-1, is EAGVAQSPRYKIIEKRQSVAFWCNPISGHATLYWYQQILGQGPKLLIQFQNNGVVDDSQLPKDRFSAERLKGVDSTLKIQPAKLEDSAVYLCASSFAGGETEAFFGQGTRLTVV.